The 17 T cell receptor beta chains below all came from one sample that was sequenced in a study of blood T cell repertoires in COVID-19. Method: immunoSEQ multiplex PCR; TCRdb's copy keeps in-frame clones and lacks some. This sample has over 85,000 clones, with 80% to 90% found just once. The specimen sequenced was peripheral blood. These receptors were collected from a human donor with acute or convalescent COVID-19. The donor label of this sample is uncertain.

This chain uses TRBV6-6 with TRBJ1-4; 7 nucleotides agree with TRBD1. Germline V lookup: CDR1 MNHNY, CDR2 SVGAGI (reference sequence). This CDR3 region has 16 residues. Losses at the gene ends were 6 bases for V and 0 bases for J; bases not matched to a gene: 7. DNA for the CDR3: TGTGCCAGCAGGGACCGGACAGGCCCAACTAATGAAAAACTGTTTTTT. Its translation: CASRDRTGPTNEKLFF.

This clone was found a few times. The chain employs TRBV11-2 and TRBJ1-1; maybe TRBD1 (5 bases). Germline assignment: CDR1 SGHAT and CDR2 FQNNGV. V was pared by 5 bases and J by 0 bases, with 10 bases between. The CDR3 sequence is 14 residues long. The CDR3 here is CASSHGHLNTEAFF. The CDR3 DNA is TGTGCCAGCAGCCACGGACACCTGAACACTGAAGCTTTCTTT.

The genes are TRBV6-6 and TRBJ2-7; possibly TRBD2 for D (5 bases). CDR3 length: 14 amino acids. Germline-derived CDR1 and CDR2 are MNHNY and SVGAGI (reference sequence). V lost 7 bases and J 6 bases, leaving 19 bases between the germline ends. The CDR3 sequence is CASTRPDLVSEQYF. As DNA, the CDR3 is TGTGCCAGCACCCGGCCGGACTTGGTCAGCGAGCAGTACTTC.

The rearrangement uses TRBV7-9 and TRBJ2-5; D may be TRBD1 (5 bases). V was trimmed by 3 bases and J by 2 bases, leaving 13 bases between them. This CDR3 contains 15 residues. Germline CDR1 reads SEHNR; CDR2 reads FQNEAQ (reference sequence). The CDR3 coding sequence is TGTGCCAGCAGCTTGGCGACAGCGCTTCAAGAGACCCAGTACTTC. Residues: CASSLATALQETQYF.

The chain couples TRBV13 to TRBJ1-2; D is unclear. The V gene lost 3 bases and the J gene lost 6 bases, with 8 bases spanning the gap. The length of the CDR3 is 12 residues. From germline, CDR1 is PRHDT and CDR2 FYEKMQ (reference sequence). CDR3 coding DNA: TGTGCCAGCAGCTTGGCAGTTCATGGCTACACCTTC. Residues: CASSLAVHGYTF.

DNA of the CDR3: TGTGCCAGCAGCTCTAGGGACAGGGGAACTGAAGCTTTCTTT. Translation: CASSSRDRGTEAFF. This chain joins TRBV6-5 and TRBJ1-1; 10 bases fit TRBD1. Germline V gene sequence: CDR1 MNHEY, CDR2 SVGAGI. With V trimmed by 6 bases and J by 5 bases, 6 bases remained unmatched. The CDR3 extends over 14 amino acids.

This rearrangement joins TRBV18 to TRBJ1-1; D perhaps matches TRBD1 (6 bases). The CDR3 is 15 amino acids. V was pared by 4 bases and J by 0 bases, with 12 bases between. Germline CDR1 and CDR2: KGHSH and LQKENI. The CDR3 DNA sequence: TGTGCCAGCTCACGGTCCCAGGGGATGAACACTGAAGCTTTCTTT. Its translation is CASSRSQGMNTEAFF.

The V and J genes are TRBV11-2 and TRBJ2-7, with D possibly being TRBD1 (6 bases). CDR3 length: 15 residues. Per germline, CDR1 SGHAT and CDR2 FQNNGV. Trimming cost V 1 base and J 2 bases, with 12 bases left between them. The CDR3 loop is CASSLGPGVTYEQYF. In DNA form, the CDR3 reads TGTGCCAGCAGCTTAGGCCCAGGGGTCACCTACGAGCAGTACTTC. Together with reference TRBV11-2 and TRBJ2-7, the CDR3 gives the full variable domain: EAGVAQSPRYKIIEKRQSVAFWCNPISGHATLYWYQQILGQGPKLLIQFQNNGVVDDSQLPKDRFSAERLKGVDSTLKIQPAKLEDSAVYLCASSLGPGVTYEQYFGPGTRLTVT.

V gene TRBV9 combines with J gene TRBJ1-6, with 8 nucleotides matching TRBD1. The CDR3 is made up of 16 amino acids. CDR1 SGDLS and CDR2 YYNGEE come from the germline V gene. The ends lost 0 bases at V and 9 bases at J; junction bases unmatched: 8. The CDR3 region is CASSVASQGASSPLHF. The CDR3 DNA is TGTGCCAGCAGCGTAGCTAGCCAGGGGGCTAGTTCACCCCTCCACTTT.

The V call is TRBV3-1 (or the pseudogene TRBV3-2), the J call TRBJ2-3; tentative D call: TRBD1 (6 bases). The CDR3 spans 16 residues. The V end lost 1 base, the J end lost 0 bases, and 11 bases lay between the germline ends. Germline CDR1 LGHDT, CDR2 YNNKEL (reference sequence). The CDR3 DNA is TGTGCCAGCAGCCAAGCGGACAGACCTAGCACAGATACGCAGTATTTT. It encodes CASSQADRPSTDTQYF.

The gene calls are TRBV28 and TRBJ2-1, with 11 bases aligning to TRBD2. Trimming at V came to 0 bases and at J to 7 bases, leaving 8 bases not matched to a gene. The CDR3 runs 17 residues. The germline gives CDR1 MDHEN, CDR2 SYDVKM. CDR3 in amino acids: CASSLWTATSGENEQFF. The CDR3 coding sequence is TGTGCCAGCAGTTTATGGACTGCGACTAGCGGGGAAAATGAGCAGTTCTTC.

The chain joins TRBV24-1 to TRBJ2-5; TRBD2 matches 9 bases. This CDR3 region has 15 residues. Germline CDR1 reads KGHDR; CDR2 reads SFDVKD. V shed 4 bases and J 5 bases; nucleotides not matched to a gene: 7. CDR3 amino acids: CATSEGRGGKETQYF. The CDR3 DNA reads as TGTGCCACCAGTGAGGGGCGGGGGGGCAAGGAGACCCAGTACTTC.

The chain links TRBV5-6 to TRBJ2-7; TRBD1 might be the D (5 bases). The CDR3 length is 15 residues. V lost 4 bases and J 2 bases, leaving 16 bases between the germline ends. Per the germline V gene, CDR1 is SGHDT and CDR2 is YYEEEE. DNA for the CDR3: TGTGCCAGCAGCGCCGACAGTTGGCCTCCCTACGAGCAGTACTTC. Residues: CASSADSWPPYEQYF.

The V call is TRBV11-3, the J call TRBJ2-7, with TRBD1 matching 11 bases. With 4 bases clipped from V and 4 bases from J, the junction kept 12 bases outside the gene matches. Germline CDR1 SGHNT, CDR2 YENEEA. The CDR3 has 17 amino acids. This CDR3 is CASSSRLFGTGGYEQYF. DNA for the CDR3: TGTGCCAGCAGCTCCCGTTTATTCGGGACAGGGGGATACGAGCAGTACTTC.

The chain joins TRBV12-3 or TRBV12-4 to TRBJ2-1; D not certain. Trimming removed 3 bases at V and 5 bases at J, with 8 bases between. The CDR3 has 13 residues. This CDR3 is CASSFYRDNEQFF. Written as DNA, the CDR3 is TGTGCCAGCAGTTTTTATAGAGACAATGAGCAGTTCTTC.

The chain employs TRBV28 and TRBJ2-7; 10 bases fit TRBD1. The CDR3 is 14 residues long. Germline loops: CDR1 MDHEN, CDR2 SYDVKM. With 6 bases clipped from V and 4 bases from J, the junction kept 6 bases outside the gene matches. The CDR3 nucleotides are TGTGCCAGCAGACCGGGACAGGGGACGTACGAGCAGTACTTC. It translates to CASRPGQGTYEQYF.

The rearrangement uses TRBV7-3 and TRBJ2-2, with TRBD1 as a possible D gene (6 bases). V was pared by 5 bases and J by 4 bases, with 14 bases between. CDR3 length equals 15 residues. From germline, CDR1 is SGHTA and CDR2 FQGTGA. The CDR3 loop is CASSPRAGVTGELFF. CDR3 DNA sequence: TGTGCCAGCAGCCCCCGGGCAGGGGTCACCGGGGAGCTGTTTTTT. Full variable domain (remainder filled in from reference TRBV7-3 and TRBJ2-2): GAGVSQTPSNKVTEKGKYVELRCDPISGHTALYWYRQSLGQGPEFLIYFQGTGAADDSGLPNDRFFAVRPEGSVSTLKIQRTERGDSAVYLCASSPRAGVTGELFFGEGSRLTVL.